This TCR beta chain was found in a study of cytomegalovirus exposure and HLA in healthy donors. As for the study in general: Among the approximately 430 donors who were genotyped, approximately 76% fell in the genetic ancestry cluster that is associated with self-reported Caucasian donors.

With regard to this clone: Its antigen is currently unknown.

Study-level results: It was confirmed in vitro that three of the CMV-associated chains were specific for CMV antigens. As a later analysis showed, several of the most significant clusters appeared to be linked to common viral pathogens. Reports indicate that TCR beta sequences accurately predicted the HLA-A and HLA-B alleles of most subjects.

A multiplex PCR was run with 60 Vbeta primers and 13 Jbeta primers. Sequencing used immunoSEQ multiplex PCR; TCRdb keeps in-frame clones, though not all of them. The sample lists roughly 120,000 clones, 70% to 80% occurring once. The CDR3 consists of 17 residues. The V gene end was trimmed by 0 bases and the J gene end by 0 bases; junction bases not matched to a gene: 3. Germline CDR1 is SGHVS and CDR2 is FNYEAQ. This clonotype was obtained from a woman in her forties or fifties in good health and CMV-seropositive. Sequenced material: PBMCs. The chain links TRBV7-6 to TRBJ1-2; TRBD1 matches 11 bases. CDR3 loop: CASSLAGGQGANYGYTF. The CDR3 DNA reads TGTGCCAGCAGCTTAGCGGGGGGACAGGGGGCTAACTATGGCTACACCTTC.